Below, 3 T cell receptor beta chains from the same sample are listed, as sequenced in a study of cytomegalovirus exposure and HLA in healthy donors. The PCR ran on 60 Vbeta and 13 Jbeta primers. Sequencing used immunoSEQ multiplex PCR; TCRdb keeps in-frame clones, though not all of them. The sample totals 220,000 or so clones. Material: PBMCs. The receptors here all came from a girl under 10 years old in good health and CMV-seropositive.

The rearrangement uses TRBV6-1 and TRBJ1-5; a possible D gene is TRBD1 (6 bases). This CDR3 is 13 amino acids long. The V end lost 6 bases, the J end lost 7 bases, and 13 bases lay between the germline ends. CDR1 is MNHNS, CDR2 SASEGT, per germline. This CDR3 reads CASRRGHIQPQHF. DNA of the CDR3: TGTGCCAGCAGACGGGGACACATCCAGCCCCAGCATTTT.

V is TRBV13 and J is TRBJ2-5, with D maybe TRBD1 (5 bases). There are 15 residues in the CDR3. In germline, CDR1 is PRHDT, CDR2 FYEKMQ (reference sequence). Trimming stripped 0 bases from V and 5 bases from J, with 13 bases between. The CDR3 bases are TGTGCCAGCAGCTTAGGGGCAGGGATGTCTGAGACCCAGTACTTC. Translation gives CASSLGAGMSETQYF.

The chain has TRBV18 and TRBJ2-1; D possibly corresponds to TRBD2 (5 bases). The CDR3 contains 11 residues. Trimming removed 5 bases from V and 8 bases from J, with 7 bases in between. CDR1 and CDR2 (germline): KGHSH, LQKENI. The CDR3 nucleotides read TGTGCCAGCTCAACCGGGGATGAGCAGTTCTTC. Its translation is CASSTGDEQFF.